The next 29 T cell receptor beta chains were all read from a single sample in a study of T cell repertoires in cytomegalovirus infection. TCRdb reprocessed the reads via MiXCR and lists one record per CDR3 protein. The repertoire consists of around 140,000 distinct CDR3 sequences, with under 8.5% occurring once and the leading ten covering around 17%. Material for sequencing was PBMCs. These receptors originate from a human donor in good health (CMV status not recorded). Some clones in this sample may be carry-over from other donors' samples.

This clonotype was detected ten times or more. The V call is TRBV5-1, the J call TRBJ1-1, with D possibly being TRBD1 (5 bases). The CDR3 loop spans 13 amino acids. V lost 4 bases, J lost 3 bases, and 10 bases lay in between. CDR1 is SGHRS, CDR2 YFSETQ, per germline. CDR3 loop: CASSRVGDTEAFF. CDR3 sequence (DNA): TGCGCCAGCAGCCGGGTAGGGGACACTGAAGCTTTCTTT.

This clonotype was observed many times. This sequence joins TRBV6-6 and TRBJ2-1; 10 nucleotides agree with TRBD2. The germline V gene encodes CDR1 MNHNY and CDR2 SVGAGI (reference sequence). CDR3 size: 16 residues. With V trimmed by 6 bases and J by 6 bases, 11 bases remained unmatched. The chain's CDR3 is CASRGPLAGNINEQFF. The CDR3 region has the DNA TGTGCCAGCAGGGGCCCACTAGCGGGGAATATCAATGAGCAGTTCTTC.

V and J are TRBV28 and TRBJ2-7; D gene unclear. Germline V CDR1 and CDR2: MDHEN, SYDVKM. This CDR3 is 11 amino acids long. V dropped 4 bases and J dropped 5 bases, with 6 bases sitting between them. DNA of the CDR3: TGTGCCAGCAGTTACCCAGACGAGCAGTACTTC. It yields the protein CASSYPDEQYF. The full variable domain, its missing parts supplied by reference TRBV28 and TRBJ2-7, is DVKVTQSSRYLVKRTGEKVFLECVQDMDHENMFWYRQDPGLGLRLIYFSYDVKMKEKGDIPEGYSVSREKKERFSLILESASTNQTSMYLCASSYPDEQYFGPGTRLTVT.

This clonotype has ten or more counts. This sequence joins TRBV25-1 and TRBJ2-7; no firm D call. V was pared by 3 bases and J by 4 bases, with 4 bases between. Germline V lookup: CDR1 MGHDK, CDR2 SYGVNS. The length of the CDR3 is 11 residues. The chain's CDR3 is CASSEGYEQYF. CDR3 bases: TGTGCCAGCAGTGAGGGTTACGAGCAGTACTTC.

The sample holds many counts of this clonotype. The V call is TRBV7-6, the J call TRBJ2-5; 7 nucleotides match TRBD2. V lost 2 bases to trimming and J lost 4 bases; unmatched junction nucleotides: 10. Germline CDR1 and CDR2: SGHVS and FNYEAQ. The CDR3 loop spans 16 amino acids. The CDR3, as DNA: TGTGCCAGCAGCTTAATAGTTATAGCGGGCCGAGAGACCCAGTACTTC. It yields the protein CASSLIVIAGRETQYF.

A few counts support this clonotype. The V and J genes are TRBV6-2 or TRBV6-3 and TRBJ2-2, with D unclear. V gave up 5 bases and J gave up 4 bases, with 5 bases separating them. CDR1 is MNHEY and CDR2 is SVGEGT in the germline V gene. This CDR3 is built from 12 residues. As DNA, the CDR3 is TGTGCCAGCAGTAAAACCACCGGGGAGCTGTTTTTT. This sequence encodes CASSKTTGELFF.

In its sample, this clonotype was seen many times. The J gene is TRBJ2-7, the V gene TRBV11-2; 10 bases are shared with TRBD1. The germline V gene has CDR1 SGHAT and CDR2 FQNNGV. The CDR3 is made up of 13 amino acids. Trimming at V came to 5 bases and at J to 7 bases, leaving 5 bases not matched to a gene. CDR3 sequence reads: CASSPGQGLEQYF. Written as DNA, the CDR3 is TGTGCCAGCAGCCCGGGACAGGGGTTGGAGCAGTACTTC.

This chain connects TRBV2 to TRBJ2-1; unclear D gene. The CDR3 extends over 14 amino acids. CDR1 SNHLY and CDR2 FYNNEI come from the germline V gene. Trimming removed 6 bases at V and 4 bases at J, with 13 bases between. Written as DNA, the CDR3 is TGTGCCAGCAGGGCCACCCTACTATACAATGAGCAGTTCTTC. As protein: CASRATLLYNEQFF.

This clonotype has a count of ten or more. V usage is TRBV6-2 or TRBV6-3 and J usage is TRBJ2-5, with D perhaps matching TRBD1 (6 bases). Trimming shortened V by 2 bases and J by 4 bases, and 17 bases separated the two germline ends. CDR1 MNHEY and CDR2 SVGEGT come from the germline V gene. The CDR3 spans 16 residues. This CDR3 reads CASSYNRVASGETQYF. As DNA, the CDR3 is TGTGCCAGCAGTTACAACAGGGTGGCATCGGGAGAGACCCAGTACTTC.

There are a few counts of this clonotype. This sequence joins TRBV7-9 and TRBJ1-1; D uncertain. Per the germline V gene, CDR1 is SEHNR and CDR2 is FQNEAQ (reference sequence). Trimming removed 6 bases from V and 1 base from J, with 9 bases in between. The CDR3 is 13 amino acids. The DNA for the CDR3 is TGTGCCAGCAGTTATAGTGGGAACACTGAAGCTTTCTTT. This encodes CASSYSGNTEAFF.

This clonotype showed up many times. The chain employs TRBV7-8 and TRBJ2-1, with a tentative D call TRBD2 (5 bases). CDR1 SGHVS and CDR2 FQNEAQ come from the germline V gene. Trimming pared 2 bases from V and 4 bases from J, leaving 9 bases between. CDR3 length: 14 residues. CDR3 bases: TGTGCCAGCAGCTTACCACGGACTTACAATGAGCAGTTCTTC. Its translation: CASSLPRTYNEQFF.

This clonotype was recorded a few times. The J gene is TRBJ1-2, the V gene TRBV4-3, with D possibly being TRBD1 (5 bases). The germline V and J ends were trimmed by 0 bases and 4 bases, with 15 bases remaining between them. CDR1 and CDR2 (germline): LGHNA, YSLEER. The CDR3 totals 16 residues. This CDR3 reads CASSQDRGRELYGYTF. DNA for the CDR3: TGCGCCAGCAGCCAAGATAGGGGCAGGGAACTCTATGGCTACACCTTC.

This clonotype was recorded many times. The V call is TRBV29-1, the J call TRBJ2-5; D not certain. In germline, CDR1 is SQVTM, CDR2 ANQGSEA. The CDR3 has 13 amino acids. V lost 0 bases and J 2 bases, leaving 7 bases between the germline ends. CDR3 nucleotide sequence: TGCAGCGTTGAAGAAGGCAGTCAAGAGACCCAGTACTTC. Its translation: CSVEEGSQETQYF.

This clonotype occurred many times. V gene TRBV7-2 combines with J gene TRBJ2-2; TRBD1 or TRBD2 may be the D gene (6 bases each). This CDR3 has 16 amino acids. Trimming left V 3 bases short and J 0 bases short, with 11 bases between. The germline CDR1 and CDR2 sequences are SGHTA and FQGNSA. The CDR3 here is CASSFRGAANTGELFF. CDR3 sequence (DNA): TGTGCCAGCAGCTTTAGGGGGGCTGCGAACACCGGGGAGCTGTTTTTT.

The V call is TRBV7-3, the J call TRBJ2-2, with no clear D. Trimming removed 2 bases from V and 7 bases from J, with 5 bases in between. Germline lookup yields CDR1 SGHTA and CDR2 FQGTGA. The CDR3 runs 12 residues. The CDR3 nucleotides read TGTGCCAGCAGCTTAGGGGTCGGGGAGCTGTTTTTT. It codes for CASSLGVGELFF.

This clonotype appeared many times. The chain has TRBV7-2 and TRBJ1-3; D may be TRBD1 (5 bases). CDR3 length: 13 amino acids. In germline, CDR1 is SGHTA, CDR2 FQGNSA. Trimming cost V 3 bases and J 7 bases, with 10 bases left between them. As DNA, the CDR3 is TGTGCCAGCAGCTTGGAGTGGGGGAACACCATATATTTT. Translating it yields CASSLEWGNTIYF.

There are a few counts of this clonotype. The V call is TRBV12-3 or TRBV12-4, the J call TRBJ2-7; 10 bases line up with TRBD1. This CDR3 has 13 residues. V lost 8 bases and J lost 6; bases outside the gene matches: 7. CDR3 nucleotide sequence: TGTGCCAGCTCTTTGACAGGGGGCCTCGAGCAGTACTTC. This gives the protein CASSLTGGLEQYF.

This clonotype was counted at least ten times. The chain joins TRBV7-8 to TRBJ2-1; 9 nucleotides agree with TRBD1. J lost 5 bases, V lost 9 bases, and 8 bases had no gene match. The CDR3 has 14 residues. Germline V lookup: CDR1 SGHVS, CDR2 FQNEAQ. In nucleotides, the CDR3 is TGTGCCAGTACGCGCTGGGACAGGGACAATGAGCAGTTCTTC. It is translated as CASTRWDRDNEQFF.

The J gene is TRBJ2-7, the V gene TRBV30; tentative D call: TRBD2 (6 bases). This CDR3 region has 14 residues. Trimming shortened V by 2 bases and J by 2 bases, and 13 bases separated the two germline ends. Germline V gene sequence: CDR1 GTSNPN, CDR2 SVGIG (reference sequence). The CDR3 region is CAWSTTPGAYEQYF. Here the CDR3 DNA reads TGTGCCTGGAGTACCACCCCGGGGGCCTACGAGCAGTACTTC.

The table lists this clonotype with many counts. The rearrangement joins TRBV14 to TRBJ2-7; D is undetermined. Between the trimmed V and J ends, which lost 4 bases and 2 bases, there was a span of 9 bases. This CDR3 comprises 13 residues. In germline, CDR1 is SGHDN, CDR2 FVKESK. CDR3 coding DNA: TGTGCCAGCAGCCCCCGACGGACCTACGAGCAGTACTTC. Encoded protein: CASSPRRTYEQYF.

The CDR3 DNA reads TGCGCCAGCAGCACGGAGGGGCCCGAGCAGTACTTC. Its protein product is CASSTEGPEQYF. The V and J genes are TRBV5-1 and TRBJ2-7; perhaps TRBD2 as D (6 bases). The CDR3 consists of 12 residues. CDR1 is SGHRS and CDR2 is YFSETQ in the germline V gene. V lost 4 bases and J lost 6, with 11 bases in between.

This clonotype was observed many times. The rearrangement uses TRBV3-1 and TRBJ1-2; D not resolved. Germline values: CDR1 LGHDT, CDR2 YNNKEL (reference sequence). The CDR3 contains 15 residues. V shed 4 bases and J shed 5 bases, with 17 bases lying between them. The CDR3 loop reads CASSPMTQIPYGYTF. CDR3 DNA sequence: TGTGCCAGCAGCCCGATGACACAGATTCCTTATGGCTACACCTTC.

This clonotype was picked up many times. In DNA form, the CDR3 reads TGTGCCAGCAGCTTAGGGGCGGGGCCGAACACCGGGGAGCTGTTTTTT. It codes for CASSLGAGPNTGELFF. The V and J genes are TRBV11-2 and TRBJ2-2, with D maybe TRBD2 (6 bases). Germline lookup yields CDR1 SGHAT and CDR2 FQNNGV. The CDR3 runs 16 residues. With 1 base removed from V and 0 bases from J, the gap between germline ends came to 9 bases.

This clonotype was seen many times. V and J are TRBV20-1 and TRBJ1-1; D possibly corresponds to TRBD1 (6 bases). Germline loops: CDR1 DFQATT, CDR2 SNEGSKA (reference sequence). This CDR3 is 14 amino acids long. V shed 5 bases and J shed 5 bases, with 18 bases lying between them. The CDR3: CSAWDKTVGTEAFF. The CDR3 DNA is TGCAGTGCTTGGGACAAAACGGTGGGAACTGAAGCTTTCTTT.

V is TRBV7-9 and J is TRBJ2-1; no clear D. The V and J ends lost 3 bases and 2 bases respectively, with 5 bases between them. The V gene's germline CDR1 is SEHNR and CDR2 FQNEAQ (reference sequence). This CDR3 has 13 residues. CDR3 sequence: CASSFVTYNEQFF. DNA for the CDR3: TGTGCCAGCAGCTTTGTTACCTACAATGAGCAGTTCTTC.

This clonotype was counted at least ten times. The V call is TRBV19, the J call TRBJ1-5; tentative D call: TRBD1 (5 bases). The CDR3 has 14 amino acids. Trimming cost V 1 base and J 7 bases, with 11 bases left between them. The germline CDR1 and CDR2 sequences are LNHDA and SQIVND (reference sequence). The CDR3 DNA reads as TGTGCCAGTAGTATAGTTGCGGAGGGGCAGCCCCAGCATTTT. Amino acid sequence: CASSIVAEGQPQHF.

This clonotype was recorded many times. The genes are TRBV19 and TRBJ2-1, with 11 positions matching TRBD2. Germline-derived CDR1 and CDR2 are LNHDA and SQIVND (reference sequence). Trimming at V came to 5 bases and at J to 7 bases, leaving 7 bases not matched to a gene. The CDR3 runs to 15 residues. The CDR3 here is CASSLTSGVVNEQFF. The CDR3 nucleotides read TGTGCCAGTAGTCTGACTAGCGGGGTGGTGAATGAGCAGTTCTTC.

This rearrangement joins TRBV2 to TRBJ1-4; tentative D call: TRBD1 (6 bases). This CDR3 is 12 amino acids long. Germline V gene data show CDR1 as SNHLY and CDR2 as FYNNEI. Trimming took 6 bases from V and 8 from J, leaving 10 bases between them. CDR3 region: CASRTGGEKLFF. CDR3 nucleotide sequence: TGTGCCAGCAGGACAGGCGGAGAAAAACTGTTTTTT.

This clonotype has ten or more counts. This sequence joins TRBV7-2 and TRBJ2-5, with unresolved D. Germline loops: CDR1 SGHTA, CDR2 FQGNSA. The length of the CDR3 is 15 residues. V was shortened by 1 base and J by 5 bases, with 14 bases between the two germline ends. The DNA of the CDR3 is TGTGCCAGCAGCTTAGTACTGCGACTCACCGAGACCCAGTACTTC. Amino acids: CASSLVLRLTETQYF.